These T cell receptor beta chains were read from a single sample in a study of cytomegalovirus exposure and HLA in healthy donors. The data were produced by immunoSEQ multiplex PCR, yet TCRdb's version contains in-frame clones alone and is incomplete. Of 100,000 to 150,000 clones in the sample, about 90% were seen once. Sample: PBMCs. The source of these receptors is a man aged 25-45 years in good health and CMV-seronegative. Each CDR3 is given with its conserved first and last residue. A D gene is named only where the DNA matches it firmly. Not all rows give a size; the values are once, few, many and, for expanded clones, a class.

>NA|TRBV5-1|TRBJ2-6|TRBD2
TGCGCCAGCAGCCCGGGGGGGGGCTCTGGGGCCAACGTCCTGACTTTC
CASSPGGGSGANVLTF
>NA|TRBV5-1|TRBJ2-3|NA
TGCGCCAGCAGCTTGATCGGAGTCACAGATACGCAGTATTTT
CASSLIGVTDTQYF
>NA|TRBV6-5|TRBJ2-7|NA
TGTGCCAGCAAACAGGGGGGGAGCTCCTACGAGCAGTACTTC
CASKQGGSSYEQYF
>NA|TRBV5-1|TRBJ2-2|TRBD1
TGCGCCAGCAGCCCTAGGTACACAGGGGTGAACGGGGAGCTGTTTTTT
CASSPRYTGVNGELFF
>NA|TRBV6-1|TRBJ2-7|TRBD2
TGTGCCAGCAGTTATACTAGCGGATCCTACGAGCAGTACTTC
CASSYTSGSYEQYF
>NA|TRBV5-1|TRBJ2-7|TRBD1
TGCGCCAGCAGCCCTATCGACAGGGACGAAAGCGAGCAGTACTTC
CASSPIDRDESEQYF
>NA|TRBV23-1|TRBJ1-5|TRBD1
TGCGCCAGCAGTCAAACGCCCGGGACAGAATTTTATAATCAGCCCCAGCATTTT
CASSQTPGTEFYNQPQHF
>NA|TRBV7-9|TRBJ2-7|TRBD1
TGTGCCAGCAGCCCGGGACAGAGTGAGCAGTACTTC
CASSPGQSEQYF
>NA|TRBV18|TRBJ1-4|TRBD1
TGTGCCAGCTCACCCTACCCCCCAGGGGGCTCTGAAAAACTGTTTTTT
CASSPYPPGGSEKLFF
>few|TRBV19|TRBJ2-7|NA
TGTGCCAGTAGTATACTCCCCACCAGTTACGAGCAGTACTTC
CASSILPTSYEQYF
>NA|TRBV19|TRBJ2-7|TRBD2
TGTGCCAGTTCTGTGAGACCGGGAGGTCGGGAGCAGTACTTC
CASSVRPGGREQYF
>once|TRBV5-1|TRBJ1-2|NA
TGCGCCAGCAGCTTGGATTCGGGGGATCTAGGCTACACCTTC
CASSLDSGDLGYTF
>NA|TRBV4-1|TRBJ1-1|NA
TGCGCCAGCAGCCACCCAGGGAATGGTAACACTGAAGCTTTCTTT
CASSHPGNGNTEAFF
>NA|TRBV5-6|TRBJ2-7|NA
TGTGCCAGCAGCTTGGCGGGAATAGGGCCCTACGAGCAGTACTTC
CASSLAGIGPYEQYF
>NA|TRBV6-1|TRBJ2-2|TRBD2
TGTGCCATAGAAGAGTTGGGGACTAGATTCGGGGAGCTGTTTTTT
CAIEELGTRFGELFF
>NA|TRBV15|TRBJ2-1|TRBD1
TGTGCCACCAGCAGAGGGAGACAGGGGCACAATGAGCAGTTCTTC
CATSRGRQGHNEQFF
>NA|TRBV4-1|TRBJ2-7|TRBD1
TGCGCCAGCAGCCATTCGCGCGACAGGGGCTACGAGCAGTACTTC
CASSHSRDRGYEQYF
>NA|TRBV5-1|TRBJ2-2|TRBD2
TGCGCCAGCAGCTTCCTTGCGGGAGGGGACACCGGGGAGCTGTTTTTT
CASSFLAGGDTGELFF
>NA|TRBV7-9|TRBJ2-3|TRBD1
TGTGCCAGCAGCTTAGGGACAGGGACCACAGATACGCAGTATTTT
CASSLGTGTTDTQYF
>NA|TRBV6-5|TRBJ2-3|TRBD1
TGTGCCAGCAGCTCCGGGACAGGGTTCACAGATACGCAGTATTTT
CASSSGTGFTDTQYF
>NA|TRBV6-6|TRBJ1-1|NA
TGTGCCAGCTACAGGGAGAACACTGAAGCTTTCTTT
CASYRENTEAFF
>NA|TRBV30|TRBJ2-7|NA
TGTGCCTGGAGTGTCGGGGAACCCTACGAGCAGTACTTC
CAWSVGEPYEQYF
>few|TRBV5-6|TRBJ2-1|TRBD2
TGTGCCAGCAGCTTGGCCTTCCCGGGACTAGCGGGTCAGGATGAGCAGTTCTTC
CASSLAFPGLAGQDEQFF
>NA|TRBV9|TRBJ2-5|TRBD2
TGTGCCAGCAGCGTAGGAGGCGGGAGCTCAGAGACCCAGTACTTC
CASSVGGGSSETQYF
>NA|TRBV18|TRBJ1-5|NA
TGTGCCAGCTCACCACCGACGAGGGGCAATCAGCCCCAGCATTTT
CASSPPTRGNQPQHF
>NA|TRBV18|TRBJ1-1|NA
TGTGCCAGCTCAGCGGGGCCGAACACTGAAGCTTTCTTT
CASSAGPNTEAFF
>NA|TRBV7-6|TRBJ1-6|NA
TGTGCCAGCAGCCTACGACCCTCGGCGGATTCACCCCTCCACTTT
CASSLRPSADSPLHF
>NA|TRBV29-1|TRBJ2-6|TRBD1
TGCAGCGTTGGGGACAGCCTAGCCAACGTCCTGACTTTC
CSVGDSLANVLTF
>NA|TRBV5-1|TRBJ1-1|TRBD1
TGCGCCAGCAGCTTCACAGGGGGCGCGAGGGCTGAAGCTTTCTTT
CASSFTGGARAEAFF
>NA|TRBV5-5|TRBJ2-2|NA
TGTGCCAGCAGCTTGGGTTTGGGGCTGGTGACCGGGGAGCTGTTTTTT
CASSLGLGLVTGELFF
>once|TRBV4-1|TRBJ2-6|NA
TGCGCCAGCAGCCCATTCACCAGGGACTCTGGGGCCAACGTCCTGACTTTC
CASSPFTRDSGANVLTF
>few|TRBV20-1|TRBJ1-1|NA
TGCAGTGCTAGTTTCGCTGAAGCTTTCTTT
CSASFAEAFF
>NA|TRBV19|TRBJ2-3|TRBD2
TGTGCCAGTAGTAACCGCTATACTAGCGGGATGAGAGATACGCAGTATTTT
CASSNRYTSGMRDTQYF
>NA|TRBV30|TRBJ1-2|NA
TGTGCCTGGAGCGACCTCCAGGTAACCCACACCTTC
CAWSDLQVTHTF
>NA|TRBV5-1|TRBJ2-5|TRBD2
TGCGCCAGCAGCTTGTTGGGGGGGATTGGAGAGACCCAGTACTTC
CASSLLGGIGETQYF
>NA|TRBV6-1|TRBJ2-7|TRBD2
TGTGCCACCCTCCGGGAGGGCTACGAGCAGTACTTC
CATLREGYEQYF
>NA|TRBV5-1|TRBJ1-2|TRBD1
TGCGCCAGCAGCTTGTATATTTTCCGACAGGGGGGCGGCTACACCTTC
CASSLYIFRQGGGYTF
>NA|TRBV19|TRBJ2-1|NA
TGTGCCAGTAGCAGGACACTATACAATGAGCAGTTCTTC
CASSRTLYNEQFF
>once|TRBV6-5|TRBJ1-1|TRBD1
TGTGCCAGCAGTCAGACCCTCGGGACAGGTATTGAAGCTTTCTTT
CASSQTLGTGIEAFF
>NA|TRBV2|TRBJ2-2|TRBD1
TGTGCCACCACGACAGGGTCTACCACCGGGGAGCTGTTTTTT
CATTTGSTTGELFF
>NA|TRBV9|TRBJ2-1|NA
TGTGCCAGCAGCGTCACTGCCGGTGGGCGGGATCCCTACAATGAGCAGTTCTTC
CASSVTAGGRDPYNEQFF